Below, 31 T cell receptor beta chains from the same sample are listed, as sequenced in a study of post-analysis software for immune sequencing data. Antigens for these TCRs are unknown. Study findings and constraints: Five TRBV segments, TRBV5-6, TRBV5-1 and TRBV20-1 among them, were found more frequent in patients than controls.

Unique molecular identifiers were built into the TCR beta cDNA libraries. TCRdb redid the calling of the PCR reads with MiXCR, one entry per CDR3 protein. The sample includes hundreds of thousands of distinct CDR3 sequences, about 44% seen only once; the top ten take under 2%. The sequenced sample was blood. The origin of the receptors is a girl aged 10-17 years with multiple sclerosis.

This clonotype occurred a few times. The genes are TRBV12-3 or TRBV12-4 and TRBJ2-1; tentatively, D is TRBD1 (7 bases). This CDR3 has 12 residues. Deletions cut 7 bases from V and 9 bases from J, with 13 bases between. The CDR3 reads CASTPEGAEQFF. The DNA of the CDR3 is TGTGCCAGCACCCCGGAGGGGGCTGAGCAGTTCTTC.

The chain couples TRBV30 to TRBJ1-2; D possibly corresponds to TRBD1 (5 bases). CDR1 is GTSNPN and CDR2 is SVGIG in the germline V gene (reference sequence). There are 13 residues in the CDR3. V dropped 1 base and J dropped 1 base, with 7 bases sitting between them. CDR3 residues: CAWSGQNNYGYTF. The DNA of the CDR3 is TGTGCCTGGAGTGGACAGAATAACTATGGCTACACCTTC. The complete variable domain, with remaining parts taken from reference TRBV30 and TRBJ1-2, reads SQTIHQWPATLVQPVGSPLSLECTVEGTSNPNLYWYRQAAGRGLQLLFYSVGIGQISSEVPQNLSASRPQDRQFILSSKKLLLSDSGFYLCAWSGQNNYGYTFGSGTRLTVV.

The rearrangement uses TRBV2 and TRBJ1-5; no clear D. The germline V gene encodes CDR1 SNHLY and CDR2 FYNNEI. V was clipped by 4 bases and J by 5 bases, with 9 bases between them. The CDR3 covers 13 residues. The CDR3 DNA is TGTGCCAGCAGTGTCACCATGGATCAGCCCCAGCATTTT. It specifies CASSVTMDQPQHF.

This clonotype was seen only once. V and J are TRBV5-1 and TRBJ1-1; D not certain. The CDR3 loop spans 14 amino acids. The germline V and J ends were trimmed by 0 bases and 1 base, with 7 bases remaining between them. Germline values: CDR1 SGHRS, CDR2 YFSETQ. The CDR3 loop reads CASSLVRTNTEAFF. The CDR3 DNA is TGCGCCAGCAGCTTGGTCAGGACGAACACTGAAGCTTTCTTT.

The rearrangement uses TRBV2 and TRBJ1-4; TRBD1 agrees at 8 bases. CDR1 and CDR2 from the germline V gene are SNHLY and FYNNEI. With 7 bases clipped from V and 8 bases from J, the junction kept 9 bases outside the gene matches. The CDR3 has 14 residues. The CDR3 DNA reads as TGTGCCAGCAATGTTCGGACAGGGAGCGAAAAACTGTTTTTT. This sequence encodes CASNVRTGSEKLFF.

The chain recombines TRBV20-1 with TRBJ1-5, with a possible D match to TRBD1 (6 bases). The CDR3 runs 15 residues. With 2 bases removed from V and 1 base from J, the gap between germline ends came to 12 bases. In germline, CDR1 is DFQATT, CDR2 SNEGSKA (reference sequence). The CDR3 region has the DNA TGCAGTGCTAGAATTCAGGGGAACAGCAATCAGCCCCAGCATTTT. It translates to CSARIQGNSNQPQHF.

The genes are TRBV30 and TRBJ1-2; the D gene is possibly TRBD1 (6 bases). The CDR3 runs to 13 residues. CDR1 is GTSNPN and CDR2 is SVGIG in the germline V gene (reference sequence). V was trimmed by 1 base and J by 6 bases, leaving 12 bases between them. The chain's CDR3 is CAWSGGQTHGYTF. The CDR3 DNA is TGTGCCTGGAGTGGCGGACAGACCCATGGCTACACCTTC.

This sequence joins TRBV6-4 and TRBJ1-6; TRBD1 aligns across 8 bases. Germline-derived CDR1 and CDR2 are MRHNA and SNTAGT. The CDR3 has 13 amino acids. V gave up 5 bases and J gave up 10 bases; unmatched junction bases: 4. The CDR3 spells CASSRTGHSPLHF. CDR3 nucleotides: TGTGCCAGCAGTAGGACAGGGCACTCACCCCTCCACTTT.

The chain links TRBV12-5 to TRBJ2-3, with D perhaps assigned TRBD1 or TRBD2 (5 bases each). CDR3 length: 17 residues. V was clipped by 5 bases and J by 2 bases, with 20 bases between them. The V gene's germline CDR1 is LGHNT and CDR2 FRNRAP. Here the CDR3 reads CASGPRDPWTTTDTQYF. CDR3 DNA: TGTGCTAGTGGTCCCCGGGACCCCTGGACGACCACAGATACGCAGTATTTT.

The chain combines TRBV10-3 with TRBJ1-6; a possible D gene is TRBD1 (5 bases). Trimming stripped 4 bases from V and 7 bases from J, with 14 bases between. This CDR3 has 15 residues. Per the germline V gene, CDR1 is ENHRY and CDR2 is SYGVKD. The CDR3 region is CAISASEGRNSPLHF. The CDR3 DNA is TGTGCCATCAGTGCGTCCGAGGGGAGGAATTCACCCCTCCACTTT.

This clonotype has at least ten counts. CDR3 sequence: CASSEGTSGTDEQFF. In DNA form, the CDR3 reads TGTGCCAGCAGTGAAGGGACTAGCGGGACCGATGAGCAGTTCTTC. V and J are TRBV6-4 and TRBJ2-1, with 13 bases lining up with TRBD2. The germline V gene encodes CDR1 MRHNA and CDR2 SNTAGT. V was clipped by 3 bases and J by 8 bases; unmatched bases: 4. The CDR3 is 15 amino acids.

This clonotype was counted a few times. The V and J genes are TRBV7-2 and TRBJ2-3; D is perhaps TRBD1 (5 bases). Germline values: CDR1 SGHTA, CDR2 FQGNSA. The CDR3 extends over 14 amino acids. Trimming took off 3 bases at V and 0 bases at J, with 7 bases between the two ends. Written as DNA, the CDR3 is TGTGCCAGCAGCTTGCAGGGCAGCACAGATACGCAGTATTTT. Residues: CASSLQGSTDTQYF.

The V and J genes are TRBV27 and TRBJ2-5, with D tentatively TRBD2 (6 bases). Trimming left V 5 bases short and J 4 bases short, with 17 bases between. Germline CDR1 is MNHEY and CDR2 is SMNVEV (reference sequence). CDR3 length: 15 amino acids. CDR3 sequence: CASSRGTVPRETQYF. In nucleotides, the CDR3 is TGTGCCAGCAGTCGCGGGACTGTTCCAAGAGAGACCCAGTACTTC.

This clonotype was observed a handful of times. The rearrangement joins TRBV24-1 to TRBJ1-2; TRBD1 matches 9 bases. The length of the CDR3 is 17 residues. Germline V gene data show CDR1 as KGHDR and CDR2 as SFDVKD. Trimming removed 3 bases from V and 0 bases from J; junction bases left unmatched: 7. CDR3 bases: TGTGCCACCAGTGATCCTGGACAGGGGAGCCCTAACTATGGCTACACCTTC. Protein product: CATSDPGQGSPNYGYTF.

This clonotype was observed a handful of times. The rearrangement links TRBV5-5 to TRBJ2-1; 12 bases are a match to TRBD2. Germline-derived CDR1 and CDR2 are SGHKS and YYEKEE (reference sequence). V gave up 5 bases and J gave up 11 bases; unmatched junction bases: 11. The CDR3 spans 15 residues. The DNA of the CDR3 is TGTGCCAGCAGGCCGGGGCTAGCGGGGGGGTCCCAGCAGTTCTTC. Residues: CASRPGLAGGSQQFF.

The CDR3 loop reads CATSDFAGRDNEQFF. Written as DNA, the CDR3 is TGTGCCACCAGTGATTTCGCCGGGAGAGACAATGAGCAGTTCTTC. The rearrangement uses TRBV24-1 and TRBJ2-1, with D tentatively TRBD2 (6 bases). V lost 1 base and J 5 bases, leaving 11 bases between the germline ends. Germline V gene sequence: CDR1 KGHDR, CDR2 SFDVKD. The CDR3 runs to 15 residues.

This clonotype has only one observation. This chain joins TRBV7-9 and TRBJ2-1, with 8 bases matching TRBD2. The germline V gene has CDR1 SEHNR and CDR2 FQNEAQ (reference sequence). This CDR3 has 15 amino acids. V lost 5 bases, J lost 6 bases, and 9 bases stayed unmatched. CDR3 protein: CASSQGLVKGNEQFF. The CDR3, as DNA: TGTGCCAGCAGCCAGGGACTAGTAAAGGGCAATGAGCAGTTCTTC.

The chain uses TRBV27 and TRBJ2-1; no clear D gene. Trimming removed 5 bases at V and 6 bases at J, with 14 bases between. CDR1 MNHEY and CDR2 SMNVEV come from the germline V gene (reference sequence). CDR3 length: 14 amino acids. The CDR3 bases are TGTGCCAGCAGTCCTTCGACTTTCCCCAATGAGCAGTTCTTC. Its protein product is CASSPSTFPNEQFF.

The rearrangement joins TRBV3-1 to TRBJ2-6, with D perhaps matching TRBD1 (6 bases). Germline values: CDR1 LGHDT, CDR2 YNNKEL (reference sequence). The CDR3 length is 16 residues. V lost 4 bases to trimming and J lost 10 bases, with 20 bases between them. The CDR3, as DNA: TGTGCCAGCAGCCTCCGAAGGGGGACATTATGGAACGTCCTGACTTTC. It encodes CASSLRRGTLWNVLTF.

V usage is TRBV11-3 and J usage is TRBJ2-1, with a weak D call TRBD2 (6 bases). Germline values: CDR1 SGHNT, CDR2 YENEEA. Trimming pared 5 bases from V and 0 bases from J, leaving 20 bases between. This CDR3 is built from 18 residues. In nucleotides, the CDR3 is TGTGCCAGCAGCCGCCCGTGGGGTAGCGGTAGCTCCTACAATGAGCAGTTCTTC. Residues: CASSRPWGSGSSYNEQFF.

The V gene is TRBV11-2, the J gene TRBJ1-6; the match to TRBD1 covers 7 bases. The CDR3 sequence is 16 residues long. CDR1 and CDR2 from the germline V gene are SGHAT and FQNNGV. J gave up 6 bases and V 5 bases, and 10 bases lay outside the gene matches. The CDR3 spells CASSVHPGQSNSPLHF. CDR3 sequence (DNA): TGTGCCAGCAGCGTTCATCCGGGACAGAGTAATTCACCCCTCCACTTT.

The chain combines TRBV29-1 with TRBJ1-2; 12 nucleotides align to TRBD1. This CDR3 spans 14 amino acids. Germline V gene lookup returns CDR1 SQVTM and CDR2 ANQGSEA. Unmatched junction bases numbered 5, after V lost 6 bases and J lost 3 bases. The CDR3 nucleotides read TGCAGCGTACCCGGGACAGGGGGCTACTATGGCTACACCTTC. This sequence encodes CSVPGTGGYYGYTF.

V gene TRBV7-2 combines with J gene TRBJ2-7; D is unclear. The last part of the DNA fits TRBJ2-5 better; the J call may be wrong. The germline V gene has CDR1 SGHTA and CDR2 FQGNSA. The CDR3 runs to 14 residues. CDR3 in amino acids: CASSPYYGEETQYF. The CDR3 region has the DNA TGTGCCAGCAGCCCATATTACGGTGAAGAGACCCAGTACTTC.

This sequence joins TRBV20-1 and TRBJ2-3; D not resolved. Germline CDR1 DFQATT, CDR2 SNEGSKA (reference sequence). The CDR3 length is 10 residues. V was pared by 6 bases and J by 6 bases, with 7 bases between. Written as DNA, the CDR3 is TGCAGTGCCACCCGGGATACGCAGTATTTT. Amino acids: CSATRDTQYF.

This clonotype was counted between two and nine times. The V call is TRBV5-1, the J call TRBJ2-5, with 9 positions matching TRBD2. V was pared by 1 base and J by 4 bases, with 5 bases of the junction left unmatched. Germline-derived CDR1 and CDR2 are SGHRS and YFSETQ. The CDR3 runs 15 residues. The CDR3 DNA reads as TGCGCCAGCAGCTTGATAGCGGGGGAAGGAGAGACCCAGTACTTC. Amino acids: CASSLIAGEGETQYF.

The chain recombines TRBV28 with TRBJ2-1, with 10 bases matching TRBD2. The ends lost 8 bases at V and 4 bases at J; junction bases unmatched: 8. Germline V gives CDR1 MDHEN, CDR2 SYDVKM. This CDR3 region has 15 residues. Written as DNA, the CDR3 is TGTGCCAGCGTAGAGAGCGGGAGGGCATACAATGAGCAGTTCTTC. Amino acids: CASVESGRAYNEQFF.

This clonotype was observed at least ten times. The V gene is TRBV29-1, the J gene TRBJ2-5; no definite D call. This CDR3 region has 12 residues. Looked up from germline, CDR1 is SQVTM and CDR2 is ANQGSEA. Trimming pared 7 bases from V and 4 bases from J, leaving 13 bases between. The CDR3 region has the DNA TGCAGCGGAGGAGCCCCCGCAGAGACCCAGTACTTC. Residues: CSGGAPAETQYF.

This rearrangement joins TRBV29-1 to TRBJ2-5, with 12 bases fitting TRBD1. V shed 6 bases and J 5 bases; nucleotides not matched to a gene: 16. The V gene's germline CDR1 is SQVTM and CDR2 ANQGSEA. The CDR3 contains 17 residues. CDR3 nucleotides: TGCAGCGTCGTACTCTTGCCCGGGACAGGGGGCCCGGAGACCCAGTACTTC. It specifies CSVVLLPGTGGPETQYF.

The V and J genes are TRBV7-6 and TRBJ2-3; D not certain. From germline, CDR1 is SGHVS and CDR2 FNYEAQ. Trimming shortened V by 5 bases and J by 9 bases, and 15 bases separated the two germline ends. The CDR3 loop spans 13 amino acids. The CDR3 region is CASSARSRETQYF. CDR3 nucleotide sequence: TGTGCCAGCAGCGCCCGGTCCAGAGAAACGCAGTATTTT.

The chain carries TRBV30 and TRBJ2-5, with D perhaps given as TRBD1 or TRBD2 (5 bases each). The CDR3 extends over 12 amino acids. Trimming took 2 bases from V and 5 from J, leaving 9 bases between them. Per the germline V gene, CDR1 is GTSNPN and CDR2 is SVGIG (reference sequence). The CDR3 here is CAWSRGTETQYF. CDR3 nucleotides: TGTGCCTGGAGTAGAGGGACGGAGACCCAGTACTTC.

The J gene is TRBJ1-4, the V gene TRBV18; 9 bases map to TRBD1. The length of the CDR3 is 15 residues. Germline CDR1 and CDR2: KGHSH and LQKENI. The J segment lost 5 bases and the V segment lost 5 bases, leaving 6 bases of the junction unmatched. The CDR3 DNA is TGTGCCAGCTCATACGGGACAGGGATAAATGAAAAACTGTTTTTT. Translation: CASSYGTGINEKLFF. Variable domain in full (rest from reference TRBV18 and TRBJ1-4): NAGVMQNPRHLVRRRGQEARLRCSPMKGHSHVYWYRQLPEEGLKFMVYLQKENIIDESGMPKERFSAEFPKEGPSILRIQQVVRGDSAAYFCASSYGTGINEKLFFGSGTQLSVL.